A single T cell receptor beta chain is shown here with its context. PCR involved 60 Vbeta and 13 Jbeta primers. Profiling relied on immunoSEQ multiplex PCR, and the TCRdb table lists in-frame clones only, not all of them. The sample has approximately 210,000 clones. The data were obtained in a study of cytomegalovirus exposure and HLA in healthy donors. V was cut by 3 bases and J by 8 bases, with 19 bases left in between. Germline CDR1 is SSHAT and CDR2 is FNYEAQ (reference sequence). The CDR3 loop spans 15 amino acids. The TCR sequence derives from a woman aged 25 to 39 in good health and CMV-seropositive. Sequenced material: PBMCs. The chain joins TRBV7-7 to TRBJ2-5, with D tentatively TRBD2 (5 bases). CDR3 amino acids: CASSFGSPPESTQYF. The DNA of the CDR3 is TGTGCCAGCAGCTTTGGGAGTCCCCCCGAAAGCACCCAGTACTTC.